The 29 T cell receptor beta chains below were found in one sample sequenced in a study of tumor-infiltrating lymphocytes in primary liver carcinoma. Synthesis of TCR beta cDNA was carried out from 500 ng total RNA with a constant-region primer. Three nested multiplex PCR rounds, a slightly modified ARM-PCR method, built the TCR beta libraries. Use of TRBV1-TRBV30 forward primers with a C-beta reverse primer characterized the first two PCR rounds, which lasted approximately 11 cycles each. Each CDR3 protein gets one entry after TCRdb re-called the multiplex PCR reads with MiXCR. The profile covers fewer than 400,000 distinct CDR3 sequences, with approximately 54% appearing a single time and over 15% taken by the ten largest. In addition to blood RNA drawn from unsorted whole blood, germline DNA was extracted. Sequenced input: peripheral blood. These receptors all stem from a young woman with primary liver carcinoma and hepatitis B virus infection.

The chain is built from TRBV30 and TRBJ1-1; D call uncertain. Germline assignment: CDR1 GTSNPN and CDR2 SVGIG (reference sequence). This CDR3 contains 12 residues. The V end was cut by 4 bases, the J end by 4 bases, with 10 bases between. CDR3 amino acids: CAWIDDFTEAFF. The CDR3 region has the DNA TGTGCCTGGATCGACGACTTCACTGAAGCTTTCTTT. Using reference TRBV30 and TRBJ1-1 for the parts outside the CDR3, the full variable domain is SQTIHQWPATLVQPVGSPLSLECTVEGTSNPNLYWYRQAAGRGLQLLFYSVGIGQISSEVPQNLSASRPQDRQFILSSKKLLLSDSGFYLCAWIDDFTEAFFGQGTRLTVV.

On this clonotype: Since the CDR3 does not end with the conserved phenylalanine or tryptophan, this likely comes from a read error. The rearrangement links TRBV12-3 or TRBV12-4 to TRBJ2-7; 10 nucleotides line up with TRBD2. V dropped 3 bases and J dropped 2; count of bases not matched to a gene: 7. This CDR3 comprises 16 residues. The CDR3, as DNA: TGTGCCAGCAGTTTGGGTAGCGGGAGGTCGGCCTACGAGCAGTACATC. Translating gives CASSLGSGRSAYEQYI.

The chain has TRBV7-9 and TRBJ1-5; D perhaps matches TRBD1 (5 bases). Germline V gene lookup returns CDR1 SEHNR and CDR2 FQNEAQ (reference sequence). This CDR3 has 16 amino acids. Trimming left V 7 bases short and J 0 bases short, with 16 bases between. As DNA, the CDR3 is TGTGCCAGCACGAGCGGTGGGGGGTATAGCAATCAGCCCCAGCATTTT. Residues: CASTSGGGYSNQPQHF.

This clonotype was found once. This CDR3 is missing its conserved last phenylalanine or tryptophan, likely due to a read error. The rearrangement joins TRBV11-1 to TRBJ2-1; D is uncertain. Germline loops: CDR1 SGHAT, CDR2 FQDESV (reference sequence). The CDR3 is made up of 16 amino acids. Here the CDR3 DNA reads TGTGCCAGCTGCTTAGTTGGACCGAGCTCCTACAATGAGCAGTTCCTC. Translating it yields CASCLVGPSSYNEQFL.

Regarding this clonotype: An end of the junction does not agree with germline; a read error may underlie this. The chain couples TRBV12-3 or TRBV12-4 to TRBJ1-1, with D hard to call. CDR3 length: 15 residues. The CDR3 coding sequence is TGTGCTAGCAGTGATCCCCGGGCGCTTAACACTGAAACTTTCTTT. Encoded protein: CASSDPRALNTETFF.

In regard to this clonotype: At one boundary the junction diverges from the germline segment, which might be a read error. The chain couples TRBV6-5 to TRBJ2-1; 7 bases align to TRBD1. The germline V gene has CDR1 MNHEY and CDR2 SVGAGI. CDR3 size: 14 residues. CDR3 protein: CASRPGQSYNEQLF. In DNA, the CDR3 is TGTGCCAGCAGGCCGGGACAGAGTTACAATGAGCAGCTCTTC.

The V and J genes are TRBV11-2 and TRBJ2-1; D possibly corresponds to TRBD2 (6 bases). Germline loops: CDR1 SGHAT, CDR2 FQNNGV. The CDR3 extends over 16 amino acids. Trimming left V 4 bases short and J 2 bases short, with 15 bases between. CDR3 DNA sequence: TGTGCCAGCAGCTCCAGACTAGGAAGCACCTACAATGAGCAGTTCTTC. Its protein is CASSSRLGSTYNEQFF.

The chain links TRBV21-1 to TRBJ2-4; the D call in the table, TRBD1, was not verified against the DNA. TRBV21-1 is flagged as a pseudogene. The CDR3 sequence is 20 residues long. The CDR3 sequence: CASSKKNEGGQGRAKNIQYF. As DNA, the CDR3 is TGTGCCAGCAGCAAAAAAAATGAGGGCGGACAGGGCCGGGCCAAAAACATTCAGTACTTC.

The table lists this clonotype with a count of one. A much larger clone sits a single nucleotide away, making a read error possible. The chain recombines TRBV12-3 or TRBV12-4 with TRBJ2-7; D is ambiguous. V lost 3 bases, J lost 0 bases, and 12 bases lay in between. The CDR3 is 15 amino acids. The CDR3 sequence is CASSFGQISSYEQYF. The CDR3 DNA is TGTGCCAGCAGTTTTGGTCAGATAAGCTCCTACGAGCAGTACTTC.

The J gene is TRBJ2-2, the V gene TRBV7-9; TRBD1 agrees at 7 bases. Germline trimming cut 4 bases from V and 3 bases from J; bases unmatched to any gene: 11. Germline lookup yields CDR1 SEHNR and CDR2 FQNEAQ (reference sequence). The CDR3 is made up of 17 amino acids. The CDR3 bases are TGTGCCAGCAGCTACAGGGGTGGCGAACCCGACACCGGGGAGCTGTTTTTT. It yields the protein CASSYRGGEPDTGELFF.

This clonotype was recorded at least ten times. This chain joins TRBV4-1 and TRBJ2-5; D unclear. The germline V gene has CDR1 MGHRA and CDR2 YSYEKL. CDR3 length: 13 amino acids. Trimming removed 8 bases from V and 4 bases from J, with 14 bases in between. The CDR3 DNA reads TGCGCCAGCGCCCTCTCGGTAGGAGAGACCCAGTACTTC. Its protein product is CASALSVGETQYF.

Details on this clonotype: The junction differs from germline at one of its ends, possibly a read error. This chain connects TRBV28 to TRBJ1-2, with 10 bases fitting TRBD1. This CDR3 region has 14 residues. The germline CDR1 and CDR2 sequences are MDHEN and SYDVKM. The CDR3 reads CASRQDRGRYGYAF. CDR3 nucleotides: TGTGCCAGCAGGCAGGACAGGGGGAGGTATGGCTACGCCTTC.

This clonotype has a single count. CDR3 residues: CIVPGQGNHEQYF. Here the CDR3 DNA reads TGCATCGTCCCGGGACAGGGGAATCACGAGCAGTACTTC. J is TRBJ2-7 and V is TRBV29-1; 10 bases are a match to TRBD1. The germline CDR1 and CDR2 sequences are SQVTM and ANQGSEA. CDR3 length: 13 amino acids.

There are a few counts of this clonotype. The V and J genes are TRBV12-3 or TRBV12-4 and TRBJ2-1, with 9 bases that match TRBD2. This CDR3 is 14 amino acids long. V dropped 8 bases and J dropped 4; count of bases not matched to a gene: 6. CDR3 in DNA: TGTGCCAGCGGACGGGCGGGAGGGTACAATGAGCAGTTCTTC. This sequence encodes CASGRAGGYNEQFF.

On this clonotype itself: An end of the junction does not agree with germline; a read error may underlie this. V is TRBV11-2 and J is TRBJ1-2; 7 nucleotides align to TRBD1. CDR3 length: 15 residues. Germline-derived CDR1 and CDR2 are SGHAT and FQNNGV. CDR3 DNA sequence: TGTGCCAGCGGCTTAGGCGGAGGGGGCTGGTTTGGCTACACCTTC. Protein: CASGLGGGGWFGYTF.

The sample holds many counts of this clonotype. This chain uses TRBV4-3 with TRBJ2-1, with D possibly called TRBD1 or TRBD2 (6 bases each). Germline V gives CDR1 LGHNA, CDR2 YSLEER. This CDR3 has 16 amino acids. V dropped 1 base and J dropped 0 bases, with 10 bases sitting between them. In nucleotides, the CDR3 is TGCGCCAGCAGCCAAGTTGGGGGGCTCTCCTACAATGAGCAGTTCTTC. Residues: CASSQVGGLSYNEQFF.

The rearrangement joins TRBV23-1 to TRBJ1-1; D ambiguous. TRBV23-1 is marked as an open reading frame, function uncertain. CDR3 length: 11 residues. With 0 bases removed from V and 13 bases from J, the gap between germline ends came to 9 bases. This CDR3 reads CASSQSGLGFF. CDR3 nucleotides: TGCGCCAGCAGTCAATCCGGTCTGGGTTTCTTT.

The V gene is TRBV6-5, the J gene TRBJ1-5, with no clear D. The V end was cut by 4 bases, the J end by 11 bases, with 18 bases between. Per the germline V gene, CDR1 is MNHEY and CDR2 is SVGAGI. The CDR3 is made up of 14 amino acids. The CDR3 sequence: CASSFDPGGQSQHF. DNA for the CDR3: TGTGCCAGCAGTTTCGACCCCGGTGGGCAGTCCCAGCATTTT.

Concerning this clonotype: The junction departs from the called germline gene at one end, perhaps through a read error. The V call is TRBV6-2 or TRBV6-3, the J call TRBJ2-3, with D possibly matching TRBD2 (5 bases). Germline loops: CDR1 MNHEY, CDR2 SVGEGT. CDR3 length equals 17 residues. The CDR3 region has the DNA TGCGCCAGCAGTCATGTGCGTGGGAGCGATAACACAGATACGCAGTATTTT. As protein: CASSHVRGSDNTDTQYF.

The genes are TRBV5-5 and TRBJ2-1, with 7 bases identical to TRBD1. The CDR3 is 14 residues long. V shed 4 bases and J 8 bases; nucleotides not matched to a gene: 9. CDR1 and CDR2 from the germline V gene are SGHKS and YYEKEE (reference sequence). The CDR3 spells CASSVRVTGDEQFF. The CDR3 coding sequence is TGTGCCAGCAGCGTTCGGGTAACAGGGGATGAGCAGTTCTTC.

On this clonotype: Since a much larger clone is just one base distant, this may be a read error. The chain is built from TRBV12-5 and TRBJ2-7; 9 bases match TRBD1. The germline V gene encodes CDR1 LGHNT and CDR2 FRNRAP. There are 14 residues in the CDR3. CDR3 in DNA: TGTGCTAGTGGAACGGGACAGGGAACTAACGAGCAGTGCTTC. Residues: CASGTGQGTNEQCF.

The chain combines TRBV5-1 with TRBJ2-3, with TRBD2 matching 14 bases. The CDR3 sequence is 17 residues long. CDR1 SGHRS and CDR2 YFSETQ come from the germline V gene. V shed 8 bases, J shed 2 bases, and the junction held 10 bases outside the gene matches. CDR3 amino acids: CASSNRGLAGDTDTQYF. DNA for the CDR3: TGCGCCAGTAGCAATAGGGGACTAGCGGGAGACACAGATACGCAGTATTTT.

This clonotype was seen a single time. A much larger clone lies one base from this, so it may be a read error. The rearrangement uses TRBV6-5 and TRBJ1-4; the D is unclear. The germline gives CDR1 MNHEY, CDR2 SVGAGI. CDR3 length equals 13 residues. Trimming stripped 7 bases from V and 3 bases from J, with 9 bases between. In DNA form, the CDR3 reads TGTGCCAGCACCATGGCTGCTAATGAAAAACTGTTTTTT. Its protein is CASTMAANEKLFF.

About this clonotype: With a much larger clone just one base away, this may be a read error. The V call is TRBV11-2, the J call TRBJ1-2, with 9 bases fitting TRBD1. The ends lost 7 bases at V and 7 bases at J; junction bases unmatched: 10. The CDR3 consists of 14 residues. Germline V gives CDR1 SGHAT, CDR2 FQNNGV. Here the CDR3 DNA reads TGTGCCAGCAACAATACAGGGGGCAGCGGTGGCTACACCTTC. The encoded protein is CASNNTGGSGGYTF.

To note about this clonotype: As the CDR3 is not closed by the conserved phenylalanine or tryptophan, this likely results from a read error. The V gene is TRBV11-2, the J gene TRBJ1-1, with TRBD1 matching over 8 bases. Germline V gene sequence: CDR1 SGHAT, CDR2 FQNNGV. The CDR3 covers 15 residues. The CDR3 DNA reads as TGTGCCAGCAACAGGGGGACGAGGTTGAACACCGAAGCTTTCTGT. Translated, it gives CASNRGTRLNTEAFC.

The chain recombines TRBV7-9 with TRBJ2-7; maybe TRBD1 (6 bases). The CDR3 runs 16 residues. Trimming cost V 7 bases and J 0 bases, with 19 bases left between them. Germline V CDR1 and CDR2: SEHNR, FQNEAQ (reference sequence). CDR3 sequence reads: CASTTGQAEGSYEQYF. In nucleotides, the CDR3 is TGTGCCAGCACCACAGGGCAAGCGGAAGGCTCCTACGAGCAGTACTTC. The variable domain in full, completed from reference TRBV7-9 and TRBJ2-7, reads DTGVSQNPRHKITKRGQNVTFRCDPISEHNRLYWYRQTLGQGPEFLTYFQNEAQLEKSRLLSDRFSAERPKGSFSTLEIQRTEQGDSAMYLCASTTGQAEGSYEQYFGPGTRLTVT.

A remark on this clonotype: A read error may account for a junction end that differs from germline. V usage is TRBV11-2 and J usage is TRBJ2-1; D may be TRBD2 (6 bases). This CDR3 is 14 amino acids long. Germline V gives CDR1 SGHAT, CDR2 FQNNGV. DNA for the CDR3: TGTGACAGCAGCTCAGGACTACTTGACAATGGGCAGTTCTTC. Translating it yields CDSSSGLLDNGQFF.

The V gene is TRBV19, the J gene TRBJ2-7; TRBD2 is a possible D gene (6 bases). There are 14 residues in the CDR3. Per the germline V gene, CDR1 is LNHDA and CDR2 is SQIVND (reference sequence). The V end was cut by 3 bases, the J end by 2 bases, with 11 bases between. This CDR3 reads CASSMGLPPYEQYF. CDR3 coding DNA: TGTGCCAGTAGTATGGGACTGCCGCCCTACGAGCAGTACTTC.

This clonotype was seen at least ten times. V gene TRBV5-4 combines with J gene TRBJ1-1; 7 nucleotides align to TRBD1. With 4 bases clipped from V and 8 bases from J, the junction kept 8 bases outside the gene matches. This CDR3 region has 13 residues. Germline V gene data show CDR1 as SGHNT and CDR2 as YYREEE (reference sequence). CDR3 DNA: TGTGCCAGCAGCGGTATGAGCAGGGGGGAAGCTTTCTTT. Its protein is CASSGMSRGEAFF.